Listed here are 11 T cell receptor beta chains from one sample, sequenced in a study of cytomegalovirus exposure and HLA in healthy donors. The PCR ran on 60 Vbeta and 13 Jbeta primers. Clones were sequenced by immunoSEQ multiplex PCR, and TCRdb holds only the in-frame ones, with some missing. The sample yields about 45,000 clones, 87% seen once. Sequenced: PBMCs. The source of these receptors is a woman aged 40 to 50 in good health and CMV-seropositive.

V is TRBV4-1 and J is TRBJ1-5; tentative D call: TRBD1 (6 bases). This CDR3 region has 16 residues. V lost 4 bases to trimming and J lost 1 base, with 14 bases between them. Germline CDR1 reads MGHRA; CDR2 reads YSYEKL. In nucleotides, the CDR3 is TGCGCCAGCAGCCTGGAGGGAGGGGGGAGCAATCAGCCCCAGCATTTT. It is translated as CASSLEGGGSNQPQHF.

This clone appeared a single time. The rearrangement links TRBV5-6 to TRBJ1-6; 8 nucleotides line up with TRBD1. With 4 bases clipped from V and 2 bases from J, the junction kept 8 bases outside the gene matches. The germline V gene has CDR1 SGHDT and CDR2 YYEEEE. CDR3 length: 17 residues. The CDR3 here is CASSNGQGSTYNSPLHF. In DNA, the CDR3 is TGTGCCAGCAGCAACGGACAGGGAAGTACCTATAATTCACCCCTCCACTTT.

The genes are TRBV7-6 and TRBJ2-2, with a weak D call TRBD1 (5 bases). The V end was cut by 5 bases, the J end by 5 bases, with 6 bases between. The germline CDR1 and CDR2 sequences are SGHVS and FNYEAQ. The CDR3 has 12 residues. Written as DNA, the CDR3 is TGTGCCAGCAGCCACAGGACCGGGGAGCTGTTTTTT. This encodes CASSHRTGELFF. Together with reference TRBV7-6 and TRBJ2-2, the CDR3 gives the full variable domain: GAGVSQSPRYKVTKRGQDVALRCDPISGHVSLYWYRQALGQGPEFLTYFNYEAQQDKSGLPNDRFSAERPEGSISTLTIQRTEQRDSAMYRCASSHRTGELFFGEGSRLTVL.

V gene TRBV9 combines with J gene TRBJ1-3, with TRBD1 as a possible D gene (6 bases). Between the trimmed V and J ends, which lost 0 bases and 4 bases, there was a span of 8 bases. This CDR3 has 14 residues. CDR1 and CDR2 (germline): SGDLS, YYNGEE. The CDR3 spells CASSVGGQGNTIYF. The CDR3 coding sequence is TGTGCCAGCAGCGTAGGGGGACAAGGAAACACCATATATTTT.

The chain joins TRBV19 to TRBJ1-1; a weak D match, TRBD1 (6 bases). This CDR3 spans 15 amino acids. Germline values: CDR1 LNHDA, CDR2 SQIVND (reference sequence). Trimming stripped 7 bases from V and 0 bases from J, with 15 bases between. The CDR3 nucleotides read TGTGCCAGTACCCTTGGGGGGGCCGTGAACACTGAAGCTTTCTTT. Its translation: CASTLGGAVNTEAFF.

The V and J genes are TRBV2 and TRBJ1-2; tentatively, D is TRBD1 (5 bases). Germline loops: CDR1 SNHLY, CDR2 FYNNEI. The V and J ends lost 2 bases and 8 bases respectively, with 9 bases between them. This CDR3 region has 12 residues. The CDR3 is CASSENGGGYTF. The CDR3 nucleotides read TGTGCCAGCAGTGAAAACGGGGGGGGCTACACCTTC.

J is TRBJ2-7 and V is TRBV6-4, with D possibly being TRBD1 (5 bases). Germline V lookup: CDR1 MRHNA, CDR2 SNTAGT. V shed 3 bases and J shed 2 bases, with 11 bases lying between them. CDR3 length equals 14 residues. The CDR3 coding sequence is TGTGCCAGCAGTGAAGGGGTAGGAGCCTACGAGCAGTACTTC. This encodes CASSEGVGAYEQYF.

In DNA, the CDR3 is TGTGCCAGTAGTATAGCGAGAGGGCGCCGCCTCGCTGCTGCTAGTGAAGCTTTCTTT. This gives the protein CASSIARGRRLAAASEAFF. This rearrangement joins TRBV19 to TRBJ1-1; D gene unclear. The CDR3 covers 19 residues. Looked up from germline, CDR1 is LNHDA and CDR2 is SQIVND (reference sequence). Between the trimmed V and J ends, which lost 1 base and 7 bases, there was a span of 28 bases.

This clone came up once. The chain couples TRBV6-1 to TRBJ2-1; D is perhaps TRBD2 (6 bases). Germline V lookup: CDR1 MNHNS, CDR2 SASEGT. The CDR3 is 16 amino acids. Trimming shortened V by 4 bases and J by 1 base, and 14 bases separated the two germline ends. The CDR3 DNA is TGTGCCAGCAGTGGATCGGCGGGGATATCCTACAATGAGCAGTTCTTC. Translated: CASSGSAGISYNEQFF.

CDR3 loop: CASSSTSGSTDTQYF. The CDR3 region has the DNA TGTGCCAGCAGCTCTACTAGCGGGAGCACAGATACGCAGTATTTT. The chain employs TRBV28 and TRBJ2-3, with 9 bases lining up with TRBD2. V lost 6 bases to trimming and J lost 0 bases; unmatched junction nucleotides: 4. This CDR3 has 15 residues. Germline assignment: CDR1 MDHEN and CDR2 SYDVKM.

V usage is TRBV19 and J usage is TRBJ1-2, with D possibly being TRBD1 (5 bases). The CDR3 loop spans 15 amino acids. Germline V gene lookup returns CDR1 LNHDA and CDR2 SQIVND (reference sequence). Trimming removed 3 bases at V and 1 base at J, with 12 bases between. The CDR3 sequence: CASSIGGADNYGYTF. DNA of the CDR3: TGTGCCAGTAGTATCGGGGGAGCCGATAACTATGGCTACACCTTC.